This entry lists 28 T cell receptor beta chains sequenced from one sample in a study of blood T cell repertoires in COVID-19. Data came from immunoSEQ multiplex PCR; TCRdb stores just in-frame clones and leaves some out. The sample has 60,000 to 75,000 clones, 86% seen once. Material: peripheral blood. All receptors derive from a man between 65 and 85 years old with active COVID-19.

This clone showed up just once. The rearrangement links TRBV5-1 to TRBJ1-4; 7 bases agree with TRBD1. Per germline, CDR1 SGHRS and CDR2 YFSETQ. This CDR3 spans 18 amino acids. V trimming: 4 bases; J trimming: 0 bases; junction bases outside the gene matches: 12. CDR3 protein: CASSRTGTDAATNEKLFF. CDR3 bases: TGCGCCAGCAGCCGGACCGGGACAGACGCTGCAACTAATGAAAAACTGTTTTTT.

The chain links TRBV11-3 to TRBJ2-3, with D unresolved. CDR1 and CDR2 (germline): SGHNT, YENEEA. V shed 5 bases and J shed 6 bases, with 9 bases lying between them. There are 12 residues in the CDR3. CDR3 bases: TGTGCCAGCAGCCTCGTGCGGGATACGCAGTATTTT. Encoded protein: CASSLVRDTQYF.

V is TRBV3-1 (or the pseudogene TRBV3-2) and J is TRBJ2-7; D unclear. The V gene's germline CDR1 is LGHDT and CDR2 YNNKEL (reference sequence). Between the trimmed V and J ends, which lost 1 base and 6 bases, there was a span of 7 bases. The CDR3 spans 12 residues. The CDR3 region has the DNA TGTGCCAGCAGCCAAGTGGGCACCGAGCAGTACTTC. Its translation: CASSQVGTEQYF.

The rearrangement joins TRBV5-1 to TRBJ1-6; the D is unclear. V lost 4 bases and J 5 bases, leaving 4 bases between the germline ends. The CDR3 loop spans 12 amino acids. Germline CDR1 reads SGHRS; CDR2 reads YFSETQ. The CDR3 DNA reads TGCGCCAGCAGCCCAGATAATTCACCCCTCCACTTT. Translating it yields CASSPDNSPLHF.

V and J are TRBV18 and TRBJ2-7; weak D call: TRBD1 (5 bases). This CDR3 contains 13 residues. V was shortened by 6 bases and J by 3 bases, with 12 bases between the two germline ends. Germline V gene data show CDR1 as KGHSH and CDR2 as LQKENI. The CDR3 loop reads CASSRTQDYEQYF. CDR3 nucleotides: TGTGCCAGCTCGCGAACACAGGACTACGAGCAGTACTTC. The entire variable domain, with the rest obtained from reference TRBV18 and TRBJ2-7, is as follows: NAGVMQNPRHLVRRRGQEARLRCSPMKGHSHVYWYRQLPEEGLKFMVYLQKENIIDESGMPKERFSAEFPKEGPSILRIQQVVRGDSAAYFCASSRTQDYEQYFGPGTRLTVT.

The V and J genes are TRBV7-6 and TRBJ2-3; 9 bases agree with TRBD2. The V and J ends lost 2 bases and 3 bases, in that order; junction bases with no gene match: 6. The CDR3 consists of 16 residues. The germline gives CDR1 SGHVS, CDR2 FNYEAQ. In nucleotides, the CDR3 is TGTGCCAGCAGCTTATTGGCGGGAGGGCAGACAGATACGCAGTATTTT. Translated, it gives CASSLLAGGQTDTQYF.

This sequence joins TRBV3-1 (or the pseudogene TRBV3-2) and TRBJ1-3, with a possible D match to TRBD1 (5 bases). Germline CDR1 reads LGHDT; CDR2 reads YNNKEL (reference sequence). CDR3 length: 15 residues. Trimming pared 4 bases from V and 0 bases from J, leaving 10 bases between. CDR3 residues: CASSPQGRSGNTIYF. In nucleotides, the CDR3 is TGTGCCAGCAGCCCTCAGGGCCGCTCTGGAAACACCATATATTTT.

This sequence joins TRBV11-2 and TRBJ2-7, with unresolved D. The V end lost 4 bases, the J end lost 3 bases, and 19 bases lay between the germline ends. The CDR3 has 16 amino acids. Germline V gene sequence: CDR1 SGHAT, CDR2 FQNNGV. This CDR3 is CASSSPRLVSRYEQYF. In DNA form, the CDR3 reads TGTGCCAGCAGCTCCCCCCGGCTAGTCTCACGCTACGAGCAGTACTTC.

DNA of the CDR3: TGTGCCACCGGGCGGGAGCCCCACTACAATGAGCAGTTCTTC. The encoded protein is CATGREPHYNEQFF. V usage is TRBV15 and J usage is TRBJ2-1, with 7 nucleotides matching TRBD2. The V gene's germline CDR1 is LNHNV and CDR2 YYDKDF (reference sequence). After removal of 8 bases from V and 3 bases from J, the junction contained 7 bases not matched to a gene. The length of the CDR3 is 14 residues.

The genes are TRBV5-4 and TRBJ2-2; 11 bases are a match to TRBD2. The CDR3 is 18 amino acids. Germline V gene sequence: CDR1 SGHNT, CDR2 YYREEE (reference sequence). With 4 bases clipped from V and 3 bases from J, the junction kept 11 bases outside the gene matches. As DNA, the CDR3 is TGTGCCAGCAGCCCGAACCTAGCGGGAGGCTCCCACACCGGGGAGCTGTTTTTT. It specifies CASSPNLAGGSHTGELFF.

CDR3 nucleotides: TGTGCCAGCGACAGTCGCTATGGCTACACCTTC. Translating gives CASDSRYGYTF. The chain employs TRBV28 and TRBJ1-2, with a tentative D call TRBD1 (5 bases). Per the germline V gene, CDR1 is MDHEN and CDR2 is SYDVKM. V lost 8 bases and J lost 4, with 8 bases in between. The CDR3 has 11 amino acids.

J is TRBJ1-1 and V is TRBV29-1; 8 bases agree with TRBD1. The germline V gene has CDR1 SQVTM and CDR2 ANQGSEA. V trimming: 1 base; J trimming: 4 bases; junction bases outside the gene matches: 5. The CDR3 has 14 residues. CDR3 in DNA: TGCAGCGTTGAAGGTCCCGGACAGGGCACTGAAGCTTTCTTT. It encodes CSVEGPGQGTEAFF. Drawing the rest from reference TRBV29-1 and TRBJ1-1, the complete variable domain is SAVISQKPSRDICQRGTSLTIQCQVDSQVTMMFWYRQQPGQSLTLIATANQGSEATYESGFVIDKFPISRPNLTFSTLTVSNMSPEDSSIYLCSVEGPGQGTEAFFGQGTRLTVV.

This clone was found once. Other DNA sequences in this sample translate to the same CDR3. This chain links TRBV19 with TRBJ2-7, with 8 bases fitting TRBD1. With 8 bases clipped from V and 0 bases from J, the junction kept 6 bases outside the gene matches. Germline values: CDR1 LNHDA, CDR2 SQIVND (reference sequence). The CDR3 has 14 amino acids. The chain's CDR3 is CASSGQATSYEQYF. The CDR3 region has the DNA TGTGCCAGTTCGGGACAGGCAACCTCCTACGAGCAGTACTTC.

The chain couples TRBV18 to TRBJ1-1; TRBD1 matches 7 bases. Germline V CDR1 and CDR2: KGHSH, LQKENI. After removal of 4 bases from V and 4 bases from J, the junction contained 9 bases not matched to a gene. The CDR3 length is 15 residues. The CDR3 region is CASSLKTGSGTEAFF. For the CDR3, the DNA is TGTGCCAGCTCACTGAAGACAGGGTCGGGCACTGAAGCTTTCTTT.

The rearrangement links TRBV6-2 or TRBV6-3 to TRBJ2-5; TRBD1 might be the D (7 bases). Trimming removed 3 bases at V and 1 base at J, with 18 bases between. The CDR3 spans 17 residues. Germline lookup yields CDR1 MNHEY and CDR2 SVGEGT. The CDR3 is CASSYWASGDSQETQYF. In nucleotides, the CDR3 is TGTGCCAGCAGTTATTGGGCGTCGGGGGACAGCCAAGAGACCCAGTACTTC.

This clone is a singleton in its sample. The rearrangement links TRBV27 to TRBJ2-7; D unclear. This CDR3 has 14 residues. Trimming removed 5 bases from V and 0 bases from J, with 11 bases in between. Germline CDR1 reads MNHEY; CDR2 reads SMNVEV (reference sequence). The DNA of the CDR3 is TGTGCCAGCAGTCCCCTCTCCAGCTCCTACGAGCAGTACTTC. Amino acids: CASSPLSSSYEQYF.

The chain joins TRBV6-6 to TRBJ2-3; D may be TRBD1 (5 bases). The CDR3 contains 15 residues. The V gene lost 6 bases and the J gene lost 2 bases, with 15 bases spanning the gap. Germline assignment: CDR1 MNHNY and CDR2 SVGAGI (reference sequence). The CDR3 DNA is TGTGCCAGCAGCCCCGACAGCCCCACCACAGATACGCAGTATTTT. Protein product: CASSPDSPTTDTQYF.

This clone has a single count. V usage is TRBV27 and J usage is TRBJ2-3, with D tentatively TRBD1 (5 bases). This CDR3 is built from 14 residues. Between the trimmed V and J ends, which lost 7 bases and 2 bases, there was a span of 13 bases. CDR1 is MNHEY, CDR2 SMNVEV, per germline (reference sequence). The CDR3 sequence: CASTWADNTDTQYF. CDR3 DNA: TGTGCCAGCACCTGGGCGGACAACACAGATACGCAGTATTTT.

This clone was recorded only once. The rearrangement uses TRBV3-1 (or the pseudogene TRBV3-2) and TRBJ2-3; possible D gene TRBD2, 5 bases. Germline V gene lookup returns CDR1 LGHDT and CDR2 YNNKEL (reference sequence). Deletions cut 1 base from V and 2 bases from J, with 13 bases between. CDR3 size: 16 residues. The CDR3 loop is CASSQVGSRDTDTQYF. In DNA, the CDR3 is TGTGCCAGCAGCCAAGTGGGGAGTCGGGACACAGATACGCAGTATTTT.

This clone was seen only once. This rearrangement joins TRBV7-2 to TRBJ1-5; perhaps TRBD1 as D (5 bases). Per the germline V gene, CDR1 is SGHTA and CDR2 is FQGNSA. CDR3 length equals 14 residues. The ends were cut back, 5 bases at V and 7 bases at J, with 15 bases in the middle. The CDR3 spells CASSPSGGGQPQHF. DNA for the CDR3: TGTGCCAGCAGCCCCTCCGGGGGGGGGCAGCCCCAGCATTTT.

The V and J genes are TRBV7-9 and TRBJ1-2; possibly TRBD1 for D (5 bases). The V gene lost 5 bases and the J gene lost 8 bases, with 24 bases spanning the gap. The CDR3 consists of 16 residues. Germline CDR1 and CDR2: SEHNR and FQNEAQ (reference sequence). The CDR3, as DNA: TGTGCCAGCAGCCCCCCTAAAGGGGCCCCGGGGGGGGGCTACACCTTC. Protein sequence: CASSPPKGAPGGGYTF. Full variable domain (rest looked up from reference TRBV7-9 and TRBJ1-2): DTGVSQNPRHKITKRGQNVTFRCDPISEHNRLYWYRQTLGQGPEFLTYFQNEAQLEKSRLLSDRFSAERPKGSFSTLEIQRTEQGDSAMYLCASSPPKGAPGGGYTFGSGTRLTVV.

The V gene is TRBV2, the J gene TRBJ1-6; no firm D call. Germline V gene lookup returns CDR1 SNHLY and CDR2 FYNNEI. The CDR3 runs 12 residues. V was clipped by 5 bases and J by 9 bases, with 8 bases between them. Here the CDR3 DNA reads TGTGCCAGCAGTTTGGGCCTTTCACCCCTCCACTTT. Translation gives CASSLGLSPLHF.

The J gene is TRBJ2-1, the V gene TRBV5-4; D not certain. Germline V gene data show CDR1 as SGHNT and CDR2 as YYREEE (reference sequence). Trimming took off 0 bases at V and 6 bases at J, with 10 bases between the two ends. CDR3 length equals 14 residues. The CDR3 DNA follows: TGTGCCAGCAGCTTGGTGGCTAGTTTCAATGAGCAGTTCTTC. Protein sequence: CASSLVASFNEQFF.

The chain employs TRBV28 and TRBJ2-5, with 12 bases matching TRBD2. Trimming removed 5 bases from V and 2 bases from J; junction bases left unmatched: 12. The CDR3 runs 18 residues. CDR1 is MDHEN, CDR2 SYDVKM, per germline. The CDR3 DNA reads as TGTGCCAGCAGTCTGACTAGCGGGAGAAGGGCGGCACAAGAGACCCAGTACTTC. Translated: CASSLTSGRRAAQETQYF.

The chain recombines TRBV14 with TRBJ2-7, with TRBD2 matching over 7 bases. The germline gives CDR1 SGHDN, CDR2 FVKESK. J was trimmed by 3 bases and V by 4 bases; bases with no gene match: 12. This CDR3 is built from 16 residues. CDR3 sequence: CASSPRASGGHYEQYF. In DNA form, the CDR3 reads TGTGCCAGCAGCCCCCGGGCTAGCGGAGGACACTACGAGCAGTACTTC.

This clone showed up just once. The rearrangement links TRBV6-4 to TRBJ2-3; 9 bases line up with TRBD1. Germline V lookup: CDR1 MRHNA, CDR2 SNTAGT. V shed 3 bases and J 4 bases; nucleotides not matched to a gene: 5. CDR3 size: 15 residues. For the CDR3, the DNA is TGTGCCAGCAGTGAGAGGGACAGGGCCCCAGATACGCAGTATTTT. Its translation: CASSERDRAPDTQYF.

The V call is TRBV5-1, the J call TRBJ2-1; 8 bases align to TRBD1. J lost 14 bases, V lost 4 bases, and 14 bases had no gene match. The V gene's germline CDR1 is SGHRS and CDR2 YFSETQ. The length of the CDR3 is 14 residues. CDR3 sequence reads: CASSAGQDYTVEFF. For the CDR3, the DNA is TGCGCCAGCAGCGCGGGACAGGACTATACCGTGGAGTTCTTC.

The rearrangement links TRBV28 to TRBJ1-5; TRBD1 agrees at 12 bases. Looked up from germline, CDR1 is MDHEN and CDR2 is SYDVKM. With V trimmed by 3 bases and J by 6 bases, 6 bases remained unmatched. The CDR3 is made up of 16 amino acids. The CDR3 nucleotides read TGTGCCAGCAGTTTGCGGGGACAGGGGGCCGGTCAGCCCCAGCATTTT. Translated: CASSLRGQGAGQPQHF.